Shown below are 8 T cell receptor beta chains from a single sample sequenced in a study of beta chain features in type 1 diabetes. Sequenced material consisted of expressed TCRB transcripts (all of the isolated RNA was reverse transcribed). Libraries were prepared by immunoSEQ multiplex PCR; TCRdb keeps only in-frame clonotypes and omits some of them. The sample holds some 500,000 clones, about an eighth seen once. Sequenced: naive CD4+ T cells from blood. Receptor source: a woman between 18 and 29 years old in good health.

This clone occurred a few times. The V and J genes are TRBV5-1 and TRBJ2-5; a weak D match, TRBD2 (5 bases). Trimming shortened V by 5 bases and J by 4 bases, and 15 bases separated the two germline ends. Germline lookup yields CDR1 SGHRS and CDR2 YFSETQ. The CDR3 has 14 residues. CDR3 bases: TGCGCCAGCAGTCTACTGACGGCGGGAGAGACCCAGTACTTC. Encoded protein: CASSLLTAGETQYF.

V gene TRBV28 combines with J gene TRBJ2-7; TRBD1 matches 8 bases. There are 13 residues in the CDR3. The germline gives CDR1 MDHEN, CDR2 SYDVKM. The V segment lost 6 bases and the J segment 5 bases; nucleotides outside the gene matches: 6. The CDR3 protein is CASRDRVQDEQYV. CDR3 coding DNA: TGTGCCAGCAGGGACAGGGTTCAAGACGAGCAGTACGTC.

The chain joins TRBV27 to TRBJ1-2; D call uncertain. Germline CDR1 MNHEY, CDR2 SMNVEV (reference sequence). The CDR3 is 13 residues long. The V and J ends lost 6 bases and 4 bases respectively, with 12 bases between them. The CDR3 bases are TGTGCCAGCAGCTCACTAGATCGCTATGGCTACACCTTC. Amino acids: CASSSLDRYGYTF.

This clone was counted only a few times. The V and J genes are TRBV28 and TRBJ1-2; no clear D gene. The CDR3 has 16 residues. V shed 5 bases and J shed 4 bases, with 20 bases lying between them. Germline CDR1 is MDHEN and CDR2 is SYDVKM. As DNA, the CDR3 is TGTGCCAGCAGTCGCCGCGTTCGGTATAGGACCTATGGCTACACCTTC. Protein: CASSRRVRYRTYGYTF.

This chain uses TRBV7-9 with TRBJ1-4; D not certain. V lost 6 bases to trimming and J lost 4 bases, with 15 bases between them. CDR1 and CDR2 from the germline V gene are SEHNR and FQNEAQ (reference sequence). This CDR3 contains 15 residues. CDR3 loop: CASREWAGLNEKLFF. For the CDR3, the DNA is TGTGCCAGCAGGGAGTGGGCAGGTCTTAATGAAAAACTGTTTTTT. The whole variable domain, filled in from reference TRBV7-9 and TRBJ1-4, reads DTGVSQNPRHKITKRGQNVTFRCDPISEHNRLYWYRQTLGQGPEFLTYFQNEAQLEKSRLLSDRFSAERPKGSFSTLEIQRTEQGDSAMYLCASREWAGLNEKLFFGSGTQLSVL.

About this clone: The sample carries other DNA sequences with the same CDR3. This chain joins TRBV7-2 and TRBJ2-1, with D uncertain. Germline V CDR1 and CDR2: SGHTA, FQGNSA. The CDR3 has 12 residues. Trimming left V 3 bases short and J 2 bases short, with 2 bases between. CDR3 coding DNA: TGTGCCAGCAGCTTTACCTACAATGAGCAGTTCTTC. Its translation is CASSFTYNEQFF.

The chain is built from TRBV18 and TRBJ2-3, with TRBD2 identical over 9 bases. Germline V gives CDR1 KGHSH, CDR2 LQKENI. J lost 1 base, V lost 1 base, and 0 bases had no gene match. The CDR3 is made up of 15 amino acids. The CDR3 protein is CASSPQRGGTDTQYF. The CDR3 DNA follows: TGTGCCAGCTCACCACAGCGGGGGGGCACAGATACGCAGTATTTT. The full variable domain, rest sourced from reference TRBV18 and TRBJ2-3, is NAGVMQNPRHLVRRRGQEARLRCSPMKGHSHVYWYRQLPEEGLKFMVYLQKENIIDESGMPKERFSAEFPKEGPSILRIQQVVRGDSAAYFCASSPQRGGTDTQYFGPGTRLTVL.

J is TRBJ2-3 and V is TRBV5-4, with D possibly TRBD1 on 5 matching bases. Trimming removed 10 bases at V and 3 bases at J, with 6 bases between. The germline CDR1 and CDR2 sequences are SGHNT and YYREEE (reference sequence). The CDR3 contains 10 residues. The CDR3 sequence is CAAGTDTQYF. The CDR3, as DNA: TGTGCCGCAGGGACAGATACGCAGTATTTT. Together with reference TRBV5-4 and TRBJ2-3, the CDR3 gives the full variable domain: ETGVTQSPTHLIKTRGQQVTLRCSSQSGHNTVSWYQQALGQGPQFIFQYYREEENGRGNFPPRFSGLQFPNYSSELNVNALELDDSALYLCAAGTDTQYFGPGTRLTVL.